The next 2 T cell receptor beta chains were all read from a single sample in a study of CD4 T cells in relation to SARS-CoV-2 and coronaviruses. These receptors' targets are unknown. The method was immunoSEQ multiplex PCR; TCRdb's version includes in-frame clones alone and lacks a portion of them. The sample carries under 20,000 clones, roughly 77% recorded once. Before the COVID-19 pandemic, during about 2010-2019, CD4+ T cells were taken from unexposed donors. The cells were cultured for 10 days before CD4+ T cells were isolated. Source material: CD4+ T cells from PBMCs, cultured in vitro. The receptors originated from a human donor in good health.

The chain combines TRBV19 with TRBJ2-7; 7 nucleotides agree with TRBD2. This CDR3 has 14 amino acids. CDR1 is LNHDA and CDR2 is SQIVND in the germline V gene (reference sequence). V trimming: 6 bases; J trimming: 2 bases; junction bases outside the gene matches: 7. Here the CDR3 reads CASSTFRGAYEQYF. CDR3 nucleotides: TGTGCCAGTAGCACCTTCCGGGGGGCCTACGAGCAGTACTTC.

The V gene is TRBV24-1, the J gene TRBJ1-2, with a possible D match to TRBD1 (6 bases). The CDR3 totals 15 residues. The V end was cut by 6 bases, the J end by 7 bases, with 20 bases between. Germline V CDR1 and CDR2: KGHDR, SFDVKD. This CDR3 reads CATSSSGRDTPGYTF. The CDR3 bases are TGTGCCACCAGTAGTTCAGGGAGGGACACTCCTGGCTACACCTTC.